These T cell receptor beta chains were read from a single sample in a study of blood T cell repertoires in COVID-19. Clones were sequenced by immunoSEQ multiplex PCR, and TCRdb holds only the in-frame ones, with some missing. The data show 90,000 to 130,000 clones, roughly 86% seen once. Sequences were obtained from peripheral blood. Every receptor here comes from a man between 35 and 55 years old with acute or convalescent COVID-19. Each CDR3 is given with its conserved first and last residue. A D gene is named only where the DNA matches it firmly. Part of the rows lack a size; the others show once, few, many or a class for expanded clones.

CDR3 length,J gene,V gene,clone size,D gene,CDR3 protein,CDR3 DNA
15,TRBJ2-1,TRBV19,NA,NA,CASSSGRRSYNEQFF,TGTGCCAGTTCCTCCGGTCGGAGATCCTACAATGAGCAGTTCTTC
15,TRBJ1-1,TRBV5-1,NA,TRBD1,CASKKDQGANTEAFF,TGCGCCAGCAAGAAAGACCAGGGGGCCAACACTGAAGCTTTCTTT
13,TRBJ2-7,TRBV5-1,NA,NA,CASSEDRYYEQYF,TGCGCCAGCAGCGAGGACAGATACTACGAGCAGTACTTC
16,TRBJ1-5,TRBV5-5,NA,NA,CASSLTGSLGNQPQHF,TGTGCCAGCAGCTTGACGGGTAGTTTAGGCAATCAGCCCCAGCATTTT
13,TRBJ2-1,TRBV6-4,NA,NA,CASRQDINNEQFF,TGTGCCAGCAGACAGGACATTAACAATGAGCAGTTCTTC
13,TRBJ1-1,TRBV7-8,medium-sized,NA,CASSPDTNTEAFF,TGTGCCAGCAGCCCGGACACGAACACTGAAGCTTTCTTT
16,TRBJ2-1,TRBV5-1,NA,NA,CASSLGVSGSYNEQFF,TGCGCCAGCAGCTTGGGGGTTAGCGGCTCCTACAATGAGCAGTTCTTC
14,TRBJ1-2,TRBV27,NA,NA,CASSPHTGPYGYTF,TGTGCCAGCAGTCCGCATACAGGGCCCTATGGCTACACCTTC
16,TRBJ2-6,TRBV6-6,NA,NA,CASSYSAGTGANVLTF,TGTGCCAGCAGTTACTCGGCGGGGACTGGGGCCAACGTCCTGACTTTC
14,TRBJ2-1,TRBV5-5,NA,NA,CASSPEATYNEQFF,TGTGCCAGCAGCCCCGAGGCCACATACAATGAGCAGTTCTTC
15,TRBJ2-1,TRBV7-9,NA,TRBD2,CASSPDWTSTNEQFF,TGTGCCAGCAGCCCAGACTGGACTAGTACCAATGAGCAGTTCTTC
15,TRBJ2-2,TRBV7-2,NA,NA,CASSLASRGPGELFF,TGTGCCAGCAGCTTAGCATCTAGGGGTCCCGGGGAGCTGTTTTTT
14,TRBJ2-7,TRBV27,few,TRBD1,CASSFQGQAYEQYF,TGTGCCAGCAGTTTCCAAGGACAGGCCTACGAGCAGTACTTC
11,TRBJ1-1,TRBV20-1,NA,NA,CSASWQGSAFF,TGCAGTGCTAGTTGGCAGGGATCCGCTTTCTTT
15,TRBJ2-2,TRBV6-7,NA,NA,CASTADGDNTGELFF,TGTGCCAGCACCGCCGACGGGGATAACACCGGGGAGCTGTTTTTT
17,TRBJ2-3,TRBV11-3,NA,TRBD2,CASSLVLLAGITDTQYF,TGTGCCAGCAGCTTAGTCCTACTAGCGGGGATCACAGATACGCAGTATTTT
11,TRBJ2-3,TRBV11-2,NA,NA,CASHSLDTQYF,TGTGCCAGCCACTCTTTAGATACGCAGTATTTT
15,TRBJ1-2,TRBV4-2,NA,TRBD1,CASSPLDRGHGGYTF,TGTGCCAGCAGCCCACTTGACAGGGGGCATGGTGGCTACACCTTC
15,TRBJ2-1,TRBV7-9,NA,TRBD2,CASSINSGRFNEQFF,TGTGCCAGCAGCATAAATAGCGGGCGATTCAATGAGCAGTTCTTC
15,TRBJ1-5,TRBV19,few,NA,CASSGKTGFNQPQHF,TGTGCCAGTAGTGGCAAAACAGGGTTCAATCAGCCCCAGCATTTT
14,TRBJ1-3,TRBV4-2,NA,NA,CASSPDRSGNTIYF,TGTGCCAGCAGCCCTGACAGGTCTGGAAACACCATATATTTT
14,TRBJ2-1,TRBV13,NA,NA,CASSAGTPYNEQFF,TGTGCCAGCAGCGCCGGGACTCCTTACAATGAGCAGTTCTTC
14,TRBJ2-3,TRBV6-2/TRBV6-3,NA,NA,CASSYRLVADTQYF,TGTGCCAGCAGTTACAGACTAGTCGCAGATACGCAGTATTTT
13,TRBJ2-7,TRBV18,NA,NA,CASSVPGVNEQYF,TGTGCCAGCTCAGTTCCCGGGGTCAACGAGCAGTACTTC
16,TRBJ2-7,TRBV21-1,NA,NA,CASIRLAGDLVYEQYF,TGTGCCAGCATTAGACTAGCGGGAGATTTAGTCTACGAGCAGTACTTC
14,TRBJ1-1,TRBV4-1,NA,NA,CASSFRSLDTEAFF,TGCGCCAGCAGCTTTCGGAGCCTAGACACTGAAGCTTTCTTT
16,TRBJ2-7,TRBV7-8,NA,TRBD2,CASSPRTSGVAYEQYF,TGTGCCAGCAGCCCACGGACTAGCGGGGTCGCCTACGAGCAGTACTTC
15,TRBJ1-2,TRBV15,NA,NA,CATSRDRVANYGYTF,TGTGCCACCAGCAGAGACAGGGTCGCTAACTATGGCTACACCTTC
13,TRBJ1-5,TRBV30,NA,NA,CAWSLGGNQPQHF,TGTGCCTGGAGTTTAGGGGGCAATCAGCCCCAGCATTTT
14,TRBJ1-2,TRBV11-2,NA,NA,CASRREPRYSVYTF,TGTGCCAGCAGAAGGGAGCCCAGGTATAGTGTCTACACCTTC
13,TRBJ1-2,TRBV18,medium-sized,NA,CASSEQAGYGYTF,TGTGCCAGCTCCGAACAAGCAGGCTATGGCTACACCTTC
14,TRBJ2-7,TRBV11-2,NA,NA,CASTTAGGTYEQYF,TGTGCCAGCACCACGGCAGGGGGGACCTACGAGCAGTACTTC
15,TRBJ1-4,TRBV27,NA,NA,CASSKRLTANEKLFF,TGTGCCAGCAGCAAAAGGTTGACTGCGAATGAAAAACTGTTTTTT
16,TRBJ1-2,TRBV6-2/TRBV6-3,NA,TRBD1,CASSYPRQGSGDGYTF,TGTGCCAGCAGTTACCCCCGACAGGGATCAGGGGATGGCTACACCTTC
13,TRBJ2-7,TRBV10-1,NA,TRBD2,CASTREGWDEQYF,TGCGCCAGCACAAGGGAGGGATGGGACGAGCAGTACTTC
15,TRBJ1-1,TRBV18,NA,NA,CASSPIRGRDTEAFF,TGTGCCAGCTCACCAATTCGGGGAAGGGACACTGAAGCTTTCTTT
13,TRBJ1-1,TRBV30,once,NA,CAWTLLGGAEAFF,TGTGCCTGGACCCTCCTGGGAGGTGCTGAAGCTTTCTTT
13,TRBJ1-6,TRBV7-9,NA,NA,CASSAGVNSPLHF,TGTGCCAGCAGTGCAGGGGTAAATTCACCCCTCCACTTT
16,TRBJ2-7,TRBV15,once,TRBD2,CATSRTSGGSSYEQYF,TGTGCCACCAGCAGGACTAGCGGGGGCAGCTCCTACGAGCAGTACTTC
14,TRBJ2-5,TRBV5-6,NA,NA,CASSSEWEQETQYF,TGTGCCAGCAGCTCGGAATGGGAGCAAGAGACCCAGTACTTC
12,TRBJ2-5,TRBV7-8,NA,NA,CATRKDKETQYF,TGTGCCACCCGGAAGGACAAAGAGACCCAGTACTTC
16,TRBJ2-2,TRBV23-1,NA,TRBD1,CASSQSPKQGSGELFF,TGCGCCAGCAGTCAATCCCCAAAACAGGGGTCCGGGGAGCTGTTTTTT
14,TRBJ1-5,TRBV9,NA,TRBD1,CASSGDRGNQPQHF,TGTGCCAGCAGCGGCGACAGGGGCAATCAGCCCCAGCATTTT
13,TRBJ2-7,TRBV5-1,many,NA,CASSLQDSYEQYF,TGCGCCAGCAGCTTACAGGATTCCTACGAGCAGTACTTC
16,TRBJ2-5,TRBV20-1,NA,TRBD2,CSASSVLAGGGETQYF,TGCAGTGCTAGTAGTGTTCTAGCGGGAGGAGGGGAGACCCAGTACTTC
11,TRBJ2-3,TRBV11-2,NA,NA,CASSLGDTQYF,TGTGCCAGCAGCCTCGGAGATACGCAGTATTTT
15,TRBJ1-3,TRBV19,once,NA,CASSIAQLSGNTIYF,TGTGCCAGTAGTATCGCACAGCTCTCTGGAAACACCATATATTTT
14,TRBJ2-3,TRBV7-7,NA,NA,CASSLGQFTDTQYF,TGTGCCAGCAGCTTAGGGCAGTTCACAGATACGCAGTATTTT
13,TRBJ1-2,TRBV7-8,NA,NA,CASSLGLHYGYTF,TGTGCCAGCAGCTTAGGATTACATTATGGCTACACCTTC
15,TRBJ2-7,TRBV6-5,NA,TRBD2,CASTREGTSTYEQYF,TGTGCCAGCACCCGTGAAGGGACTAGCACCTACGAGCAGTACTTC
15,TRBJ1-1,TRBV4-1,NA,NA,CASSQEYRVRTEAFF,TGCGCCAGCAGCCAAGAATACAGGGTAAGGACTGAAGCTTTCTTT
14,TRBJ2-5,TRBV25-1,NA,TRBD1,CASSDLQGPETQYF,TGTGCCAGCAGTGACTTACAGGGGCCAGAGACCCAGTACTTC
17,TRBJ2-1,TRBV11-2,NA,TRBD2,CASSSVGLAILGNEQFF,TGTGCCAGCAGCTCCGTAGGACTAGCGATCCTCGGCAATGAGCAGTTCTTC
14,TRBJ1-1,TRBV19,NA,NA,CASRTDRLNTEAFF,TGTGCCAGTAGGACGGACAGACTGAACACTGAAGCTTTCTTT
13,TRBJ1-1,TRBV7-8,NA,TRBD1,CASNRDRNTEAFF,TGTGCCAGCAACCGGGACAGGAACACTGAAGCTTTCTTT